These 27 T cell receptor beta chains were all obtained from the same sample, sequenced in a study of shared clonotypes between healthy human individuals. CD45RO-negative, CCR7-positively selected cells formed the naive CD8 fraction, excluding terminally differentiated effector memory CD45RA+ cells. Repertoires were generated with immunoSEQ multiplex PCR, while TCRdb's copy carries only in-frame clones and drops some. The table includes about 680,000 clones, about 90% detected once. Sequencing was carried out using naive CD8+ T cells sorted from blood. These receptors originate from a man aged 25-45 years in good health.

The chain joins TRBV2 to TRBJ2-1; 9 positions match TRBD2. Germline CDR1 and CDR2: SNHLY and FYNNEI. The trim removed 11 bases at V and 7 bases at J, leaving 12 bases unmatched. This CDR3 has 14 amino acids. The CDR3 is CAPLGGRAGNEQFF. CDR3 coding DNA: TGTGCCCCCTTGGGCGGGAGGGCGGGTAATGAGCAGTTCTTC.

The V and J genes are TRBV27 and TRBJ2-1, with 12 bases aligning to TRBD2. Germline values: CDR1 MNHEY, CDR2 SMNVEV (reference sequence). Trimming removed 7 bases from V and 4 bases from J; junction bases left unmatched: 2. The CDR3 totals 14 residues. CDR3 amino acids: CASTLAGGYNEQFF. The CDR3 bases are TGTGCCAGCACTCTAGCGGGAGGGTACAATGAGCAGTTCTTC.

V is TRBV27 and J is TRBJ2-7; 8 positions agree with TRBD2. Germline V gene sequence: CDR1 MNHEY, CDR2 SMNVEV (reference sequence). The trim removed 4 bases at V and 3 bases at J, leaving 8 bases unmatched. This CDR3 region has 15 residues. The chain's CDR3 is CASSSLAGLNYEQYF. The CDR3 bases are TGTGCCAGCAGTTCCTTAGCGGGACTGAACTACGAGCAGTACTTC.

The chain couples TRBV4-1 to TRBJ2-5; TRBD1 or TRBD2 may be the D gene (5 bases each). CDR3 length: 16 amino acids. The V gene lost 0 bases and the J gene lost 4 bases, with 15 bases spanning the gap. Germline values: CDR1 MGHRA, CDR2 YSYEKL. The CDR3: CASSQEGRTGRETQYF. The CDR3 DNA is TGCGCCAGCAGCCAAGAAGGGAGAACGGGACGAGAGACCCAGTACTTC.

The rearrangement uses TRBV9 and TRBJ2-3; a possible D gene is TRBD2 (6 bases). The CDR3 covers 13 residues. Looked up from germline, CDR1 is SGDLS and CDR2 is YYNGEE. Trimming removed 1 base at V and 5 bases at J, with 8 bases between. The CDR3 reads CASSVRLVDTQYF. The CDR3 DNA reads TGTGCCAGCAGCGTACGACTAGTAGATACGCAGTATTTT.

The chain combines TRBV6-1 with TRBJ2-7, with 7 bases identical to TRBD2. With V trimmed by 1 base and J by 2 bases, 5 bases remained unmatched. The CDR3 is 15 residues long. Germline V CDR1 and CDR2: MNHNS, SASEGT. CDR3 region: CASSEDLAETYEQYF. The DNA of the CDR3 is TGTGCCAGCAGTGAAGATCTAGCGGAAACCTACGAGCAGTACTTC.

V gene TRBV15 combines with J gene TRBJ1-1; D ambiguous. This CDR3 contains 13 residues. V dropped 3 bases and J dropped 1 base, with 6 bases sitting between them. Germline CDR1 LNHNV, CDR2 YYDKDF (reference sequence). CDR3 in amino acids: CATSSRGNTEAFF. For the CDR3, the DNA is TGTGCCACCAGCAGCCGTGGGAACACTGAAGCTTTCTTT. The whole variable domain, filled in from reference TRBV15 and TRBJ1-1, reads DAMVIQNPRYQVTQFGKPVTLSCSQTLNHNVMYWYQQKSSQAPKLLFHYYDKDFNNEADTPDNFQSRRPNTSFCFLDIRSPGLGDTAMYLCATSSRGNTEAFFGQGTRLTVV.

The rearrangement uses TRBV5-1 and TRBJ1-1; possibly TRBD1 for D (5 bases). The germline CDR1 and CDR2 sequences are SGHRS and YFSETQ. Trimming removed 0 bases at V and 0 bases at J, with 9 bases between. The CDR3 totals 15 residues. CDR3 bases: TGCGCCAGCAGCTTGGAACAGGCCATGAACACTGAAGCTTTCTTT. Protein product: CASSLEQAMNTEAFF. Using reference TRBV5-1 and TRBJ1-1 for the parts outside the CDR3, the full variable domain is KAGVTQTPRYLIKTRGQQVTLSCSPISGHRSVSWYQQTPGQGLQFLFEYFSETQRNKGNFPGRFSGRQFSNSRSEMNVSTLELGDSALYLCASSLEQAMNTEAFFGQGTRLTVV.

The rearrangement links TRBV21-1 to TRBJ2-1; the DNA was not used to check the table's D call, TRBD2. TRBV21-1 represents a pseudogene. This CDR3 contains 19 residues. The chain's CDR3 is CASSKVPYRLADSYNEQFF. CDR3 coding DNA: TGTGCCAGCAGCAAAGTCCCCTACCGACTAGCGGACTCCTACAATGAGCAGTTCTTC.

The CDR3 DNA sequence: TGTGCCAGCAGTCCAACCCCTGTAGGGGAAATGTGGGAAAATGAGCAGTTCTTC. Its translation: CASSPTPVGEMWENEQFF. This chain uses TRBV28 with TRBJ2-1, with a weak D call TRBD1 (5 bases). The germline CDR1 and CDR2 sequences are MDHEN and SYDVKM. The ends were cut back, 5 bases at V and 7 bases at J, with 27 bases in the middle. CDR3 length: 18 amino acids.

The chain links TRBV29-1 to TRBJ2-2; D is perhaps TRBD1 (6 bases). The germline gives CDR1 SQVTM, CDR2 ANQGSEA. The CDR3 is made up of 14 amino acids. V was shortened by 5 bases and J by 1 base, with 11 bases between the two germline ends. The CDR3 nucleotides are TGCAGCGTTTTCTTCAGGGGGAACACCGGGGAGCTGTTTTTT. Protein product: CSVFFRGNTGELFF.

The genes are TRBV28 and TRBJ2-1; TRBD2 might be the D (5 bases). Trimming pared 3 bases from V and 5 bases from J, leaving 29 bases between. The V gene's germline CDR1 is MDHEN and CDR2 SYDVKM. This CDR3 spans 20 amino acids. CDR3 loop: CASSFPPPEIARLENNEQFF. In nucleotides, the CDR3 is TGTGCCAGCAGTTTTCCCCCCCCGGAGATAGCGAGGTTAGAGAACAATGAGCAGTTCTTC.

The rearrangement joins TRBV27 to TRBJ1-1; 7 nucleotides match TRBD1. The CDR3 is 14 amino acids. V gave up 4 bases and J gave up 0 bases; unmatched junction bases: 2. The V gene's germline CDR1 is MNHEY and CDR2 SMNVEV (reference sequence). For the CDR3, the DNA is TGTGCCAGCAGTTCGACAGGGTTGAACACTGAAGCTTTCTTT. It encodes CASSSTGLNTEAFF.

V is TRBV19 and J is TRBJ1-2; a possible D gene is TRBD1 (6 bases). V was clipped by 1 base and J by 6 bases, with 15 bases between them. The CDR3 sequence is 15 residues long. CDR1 is LNHDA and CDR2 is SQIVND in the germline V gene (reference sequence). The CDR3 is CASSIAKTGWDGYTF. CDR3 bases: TGTGCCAGTAGTATAGCAAAGACAGGCTGGGATGGCTACACCTTC.

V gene TRBV6-5 combines with J gene TRBJ2-7; TRBD1 aligns across 7 bases. The CDR3 runs 15 residues. Germline V gene data show CDR1 as MNHEY and CDR2 as SVGAGI. With 0 bases clipped from V and 3 bases from J, the junction kept 5 bases outside the gene matches. This CDR3 is CASSYSKGAVYEQYF. The CDR3 DNA follows: TGTGCCAGCAGTTACTCGAAGGGGGCCGTCTACGAGCAGTACTTC.

V and J are TRBV13 and TRBJ2-3; 8 nucleotides line up with TRBD2. J was trimmed by 2 bases and V by 5 bases; bases with no gene match: 15. Germline V lookup: CDR1 PRHDT, CDR2 FYEKMQ (reference sequence). This CDR3 is 18 amino acids long. CDR3 sequence (DNA): TGTGCCAGCAGCCCGTTAACTAGCGGAGGTGCAGACACAGATACGCAGTATTTT. This codes for CASSPLTSGGADTDTQYF.

V is TRBV28 and J is TRBJ2-5; no definite D call. V lost 2 bases to trimming and J lost 7 bases, with 11 bases between them. The CDR3 length is 13 residues. From germline, CDR1 is MDHEN and CDR2 SYDVKM. CDR3: CASSLRSLGTQYF. For the CDR3, the DNA is TGTGCCAGCAGTTTAAGGAGCCTGGGGACCCAGTACTTC.

V is TRBV6-6 and J is TRBJ2-7; possible D gene TRBD2, 6 bases. With 0 bases removed from V and 6 bases from J, the gap between germline ends came to 15 bases. This CDR3 is built from 15 residues. CDR1 and CDR2 from the germline V gene are MNHNY and SVGAGI (reference sequence). For the CDR3, the DNA is TGTGCCAGCAGTTACTCCGTCGGAGTGGAGGGCGAGCAGTACTTC. This gives the protein CASSYSVGVEGEQYF.

V usage is TRBV11-2 and J usage is TRBJ2-7; TRBD2 is a possible D gene (5 bases). Germline V CDR1 and CDR2: SGHAT, FQNNGV. The CDR3 length is 13 residues. Trimming pared 5 bases from V and 1 base from J, leaving 9 bases between. The CDR3 coding sequence is TGTGCCAGCAGCCCGGGGATTTCCTACGAGCAGTACTTC. Its protein is CASSPGISYEQYF.

This chain uses TRBV15 with TRBJ2-7, with 7 bases aligning to TRBD2. Germline CDR1 reads LNHNV; CDR2 reads YYDKDF (reference sequence). The CDR3 extends over 16 amino acids. With 0 bases clipped from V and 2 bases from J, the junction kept 7 bases outside the gene matches. CDR3 loop: CATSREGGGGTYEQYF. As DNA, the CDR3 is TGTGCCACCAGCAGAGAAGGCGGGGGAGGAACCTACGAGCAGTACTTC.

V gene TRBV6-5 combines with J gene TRBJ1-1, with a weak D call TRBD1 (6 bases). Trimming removed 0 bases at V and 8 bases at J, with 13 bases between. Germline V CDR1 and CDR2: MNHEY, SVGAGI. The CDR3 consists of 14 residues. The CDR3 is CASSYSVGQDEAFF. As DNA, the CDR3 is TGTGCCAGCAGTTACTCGGTGGGACAAGACGAAGCTTTCTTT.

This chain uses TRBV5-4 with TRBJ2-3; D is perhaps TRBD1 (6 bases). Germline V CDR1 and CDR2: SGHNT, YYREEE (reference sequence). The CDR3 has 13 amino acids. Trimming left V 1 base short and J 5 bases short, with 8 bases between. The CDR3, as DNA: TGTGCCAGCAGCTTGAACAGGGTAGATACGCAGTATTTT. Amino acid sequence: CASSLNRVDTQYF.

The V and J genes are TRBV2 and TRBJ2-7; TRBD2 might be the D (6 bases). The germline V gene encodes CDR1 SNHLY and CDR2 FYNNEI. V lost 2 bases, J lost 5 bases, and 10 bases lay in between. The CDR3 is made up of 13 amino acids. The CDR3 DNA sequence: TGTGCCAGCAGTGAATCGGGAGCGAACGAGCAGTACTTC. Translation gives CASSESGANEQYF.

The V and J genes are TRBV11-2 and TRBJ2-3; D call uncertain. Trimming left V 4 bases short and J 2 bases short, with 7 bases between. Germline CDR1 and CDR2: SGHAT and FQNNGV. The CDR3 length is 13 residues. The CDR3 spells CASSSWTTDTQYF. Here the CDR3 DNA reads TGTGCCAGCAGCTCATGGACCACAGATACGCAGTATTTT.

The rearrangement links TRBV7-8 to TRBJ2-7, with TRBD2 identical over 7 bases. Germline CDR1 SGHVS, CDR2 FQNEAQ. CDR3 size: 15 residues. The J segment lost 5 bases and the V segment lost 4 bases, leaving 11 bases of the junction unmatched. In DNA form, the CDR3 reads TGTGCCAGCAGCTCCCTTAGGCGGGAGACCCACGAGCAGTACTTC. Its translation: CASSSLRRETHEQYF.

The sample holds one count of this clone. The chain carries TRBV2 and TRBJ2-7, with 7 positions matching TRBD2. CDR3 length: 13 amino acids. Germline CDR1 reads SNHLY; CDR2 reads FYNNEI. The trim removed 6 bases at V and 5 bases at J, leaving 7 bases unmatched. The CDR3 here is CASRGRALDEQYF. CDR3 sequence (DNA): TGTGCCAGCAGAGGGAGGGCCCTTGACGAGCAGTACTTC.

The rearrangement uses TRBV2 and TRBJ2-7; 9 nucleotides line up with TRBD1. Germline V lookup: CDR1 SNHLY, CDR2 FYNNEI. After removal of 3 bases from V and 4 bases from J, the junction contained 10 bases not matched to a gene. This CDR3 spans 16 amino acids. The CDR3 DNA reads TGTGCCAGCAGTGAGTCGCCGGGACAGGGATTATACGAGCAGTACTTC. This encodes CASSESPGQGLYEQYF.